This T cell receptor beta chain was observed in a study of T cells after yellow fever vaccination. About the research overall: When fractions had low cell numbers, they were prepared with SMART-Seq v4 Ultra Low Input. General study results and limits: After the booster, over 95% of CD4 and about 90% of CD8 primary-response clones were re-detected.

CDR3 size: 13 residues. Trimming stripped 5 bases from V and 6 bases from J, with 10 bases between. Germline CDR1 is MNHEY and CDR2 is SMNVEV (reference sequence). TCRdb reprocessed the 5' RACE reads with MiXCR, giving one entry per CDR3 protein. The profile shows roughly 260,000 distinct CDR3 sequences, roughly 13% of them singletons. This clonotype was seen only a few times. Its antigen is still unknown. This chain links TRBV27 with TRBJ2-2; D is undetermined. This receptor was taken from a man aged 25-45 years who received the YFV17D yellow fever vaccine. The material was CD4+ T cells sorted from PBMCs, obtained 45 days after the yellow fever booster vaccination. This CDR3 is CASSPPQPGELFF. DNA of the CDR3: TGTGCCAGCAGTCCCCCACAGCCCGGGGAGCTGTTTTTT.